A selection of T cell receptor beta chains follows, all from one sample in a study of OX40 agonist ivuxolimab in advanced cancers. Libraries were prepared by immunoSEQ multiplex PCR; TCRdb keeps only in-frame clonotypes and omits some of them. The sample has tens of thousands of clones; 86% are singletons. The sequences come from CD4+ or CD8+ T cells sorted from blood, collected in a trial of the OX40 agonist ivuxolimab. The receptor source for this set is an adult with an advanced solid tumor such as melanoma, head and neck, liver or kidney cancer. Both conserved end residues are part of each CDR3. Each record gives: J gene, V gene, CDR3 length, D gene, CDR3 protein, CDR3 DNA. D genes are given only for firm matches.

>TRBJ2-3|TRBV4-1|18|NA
CASSQDLGGTHVEDTQYF
TGCGCCAGCAGCCAAGATCTGGGCGGAACACACGTCGAGGATACGCAGTATTTT
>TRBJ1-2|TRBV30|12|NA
CAWSSGDYGYTF
TGTGCCTGGAGTTCAGGGGACTATGGCTACACCTTC
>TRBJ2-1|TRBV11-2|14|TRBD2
CASSLRLAGNEQFF
TGTGCCAGCAGCTTACGACTAGCGGGAAATGAGCAGTTCTTC
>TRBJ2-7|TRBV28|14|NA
CASSPGRRSNEQYF
TGTGCCAGCAGTCCAGGACGCCGGTCTAATGAGCAGTACTTC
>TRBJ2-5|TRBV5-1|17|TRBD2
CASSLELAGGFGETQYF
TGCGCCAGCAGCTTGGAACTAGCGGGAGGGTTTGGAGAGACCCAGTACTTC
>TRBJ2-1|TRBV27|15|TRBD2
CASSYKGLGGGEQFF
TGTGCCAGCAGTTACAAGGGACTAGGTGGCGGTGAGCAGTTCTTC
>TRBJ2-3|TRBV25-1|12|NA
CASSEGSLTQYF
TGTGCCAGCAGTGAGGGGTCGTTGACGCAGTATTTT
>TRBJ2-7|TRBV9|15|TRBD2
CASSVGSGSRSEQYF
TGTGCCAGCAGCGTTGGAAGCGGGAGTCGAAGCGAGCAGTACTTC
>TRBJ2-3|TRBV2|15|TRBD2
CASSEGGRESDTQYF
TGTGCCAGCAGTGAAGGCGGGAGGGAGTCAGATACGCAGTATTTT
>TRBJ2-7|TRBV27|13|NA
CASSGRPHYEQYF
TGTGCCAGCAGTGGGCGGCCTCACTACGAGCAGTACTTC
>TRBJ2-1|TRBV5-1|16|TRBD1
CASSRDSVSSYNEQFF
TGCGCCAGCAGCCGGGACAGCGTGAGCTCCTACAATGAGCAGTTCTTC
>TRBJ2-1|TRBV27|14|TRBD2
CASSWASGSSEQFF
TGTGCCAGCAGTTGGGCTAGCGGGAGCTCCGAGCAGTTCTTC
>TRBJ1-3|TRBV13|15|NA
CASSPQGRTGNTIYF
TGTGCCAGCAGCCCCCAGGGGCGCACCGGAAACACCATATATTTT